The text below deals with one TCR beta chain. The specificity of this receptor is unknown. No base quality information exists; no much larger clone differs at one position. Sequences SEHNR (CDR1) and FQNEAQ (CDR2) are obtained from the germline V gene (reference sequence). The junction carries 3 bases between V and J, which are trimmed by 0 bases and 4 bases respectively. The CDR3 sequence holds 12 residues, the cysteine and phenylalanine included. Left in the record is the CDR3 DNA by itself, 36 bases read in frame from the first base. Amplification of TCR beta CDR3 regions was carried out from RNA transcripts. The TCR CDR3 was subjected to a first round of RT-PCR using the HTBI primer set and the Qiagen OneStep RT-PCR kit. The libraries were constructed in a second round of multiplex PCR and then size-selected and purified. Libraries were sequenced paired-end with 100 bp reads on an Illumina HiSeq2000. Processing in the source paper ran as follows. Raw data were processed with SOAPnuke, discarding reads with adapters, uncalled bases, mean Phred below 15, or no exact constant-primer or identifier match. COPE v1.2.5 was used to merge high-quality paired reads, and clonotypes were defined as unique nucleotide sequences. Clonotypes were aligned to IMGT TRBV, TRBD and TRBJ reference segments using MiTCR v1.1. The analysis was restricted to V-J combinations with a frequency above 0.0001, which together covered 99% to 99.2% of the repertoires. The TCS score was defined as the ratio of F50 (clonal expansion) to E x V (chaos), calculated using BLOSUM62-based TCRdist between CDR3 peptides within each V-J. Welch's t-statistics and random forest reduced 500 to 650 V-J features to 13, which were used in a naive Bayes classifier (R e1071). TCRdb handled the public reads itself, with Q25 trimming in fastp and clone calling in MiXCR, and kept productive beta chains. Each record represents a unique CDR3 protein, reported with the most common genes and DNA among its rows. The V and J calls, along with clone size, are taken from TCRdb and not from the paper's own processing. This sample lists hundreds of thousands of distinct CDR3 sequences; 13% were detected once. About 9.1% of the sample is in the top ten clones.

This sample stems from a study of T cells in Graves' hyperthyroidism and ophthalmopathy (dated by TCRdb to about 2019). A note on the overall study: Peripheral blood was sampled at the time of initial diagnosis, prior to any treatment. The study also compared thyroid tissue and blood T-cell repertoires from about six Graves' hyperthyroidism patients. To identify TCR V-J signatures that set the groups apart, the researchers used a discovery cohort of about a hundred patients, made up of fewer than 50 with Graves' ophthalmopathy and some 56 with stable Graves' hyperthyroidism. Prospective prediction of ophthalmopathy was tested in an independent validation cohort consisting of 18 hyperthyroidism patients and around 17 patients who later progressed to ophthalmopathy. The roughly 91 discovery patients were randomly divided into training and test sets at a 7:3 ratio. Following sampling, methimazole starting at 30 mg daily was given to hyperthyroidism patients, and high-dose intravenous methylprednisolone was given to ophthalmopathy patients. According to the paper, TCR Vbeta CDR3 sequencing was carried out on some 130 peripheral blood samples, which came from approximately 43 ophthalmopathy, about 75 hyperthyroidism and about 17 progressor patients.

Graves' hyperthyroidism was defined as stable when no progression to ophthalmopathy occurred over 18 months of follow-up. Hyperthyroidism patients were aged 18 to 65 years and newly diagnosed, with disease duration of less than 2 months. Exclusion was applied to patients with uncontrolled infections, other autoimmune diseases, pregnancy or lactation. Diagnoses were based on clinical symptoms, serum thyroxine and TRAb, thyroid ultrasound and orbital computed tomography. Ficoll-Paque density gradient centrifugation was used to isolate PBMCs from about 9 ml of fresh peripheral blood. Trizol reagent was used to extract total RNA, and RNA quality was then checked on an Agilent 2100 Bioanalyzer. The investigation overall reported the following: Sample size was not statistically predetermined, and investigators were not blinded to group allocation. In cross-validation, a model built on a 13 V-J signature told ophthalmopathy apart from stable hyperthyroidism with approximately 90% sensitivity and around 83% specificity, and in testing the same model reached 80%/75%. In validation, progression to ophthalmopathy was predicted by the model with about 70% sensitivity and 72.22% specificity, a median of around 5.9 months before onset. Most expanded thyroid clonotypes (frequency above 0.001) were also detected in blood, suggesting blood repertoires may reflect thyroid immune responses.

Rearrangement joined TRBV7-9 to TRBJ2-5; there is no confident call for the D gene. Input material: blood. The sequence was collected from a woman aged 18-35 years with Graves' hyperthyroidism. The DNA sequence reads TGTGCCAGCAGCTTAGCTCCAGAGACCCAGTACTTC. Translated, this gives CASSLAPETQYF.